The rows below give T cell receptor beta chains drawn from one sample of a study of shared clonotypes between healthy human individuals. Libraries were prepared by immunoSEQ multiplex PCR; TCRdb keeps only in-frame clonotypes and omits some of them. Of a few hundred thousand clones listed, roughly 91% are singletons. Sequenced input: memory CD8+ T cells sorted from blood. These receptors all come from a young man in good health. Each CDR3 is given with its conserved first and last residue. A D gene is named only where the DNA matches it firmly. Clone size is not always given. Where it is, it says once, few, many or a class for expanded clones.

V	J	D	size	DNA	CDR3
TRBV4-1	TRBJ1-2	NA	NA	TGCGCCAGCAGCCAAACTCCCCAGGGCCTCCGCTATGGCTACACCTTC	CASSQTPQGLRYGYTF
TRBV4-1	TRBJ1-1	TRBD1	NA	TGCGCCAGCAGCCAAGATTCGGGACAGCCGAACACTGAAGCTTTCTTT	CASSQDSGQPNTEAFF
TRBV7-9	TRBJ2-5	NA	NA	TGTGCCAGCAGCCACGGGACCCAAGAGACCCAGTACTTC	CASSHGTQETQYF
TRBV30	TRBJ2-1	TRBD2	NA	TGTGCCTGGTCTAGCGGGAGTTACTCGGGTGAGCAGTTCTTC	CAWSSGSYSGEQFF
TRBV6-6	TRBJ2-5	NA	NA	TGTGCCAGCAGTTACATACTGGAGACCCAGTACTTC	CASSYILETQYF
TRBV19	TRBJ1-2	NA	NA	TGTGCCAGTAGTATAATCCCAGGGGACACCGCCACCTTC	CASSIIPGDTATF
TRBV4-1	TRBJ1-5	NA	NA	TGCGCCAGCAGCCAAGAGTGGCCAGTTAGCAATCAGCCCCAGCATTTT	CASSQEWPVSNQPQHF
TRBV6-4	TRBJ2-1	NA	few	TGTGCCAGCATTCGAACCTTGAGGGGCTACAATGAGCAGTTCTTC	CASIRTLRGYNEQFF
TRBV6-5	TRBJ2-1	TRBD2	NA	TGTGCCAGCAGCCTGGGACTAGCGTACAATGAGCAGTTCTTC	CASSLGLAYNEQFF
TRBV25-1	TRBJ2-7	TRBD2	NA	TGTGCCAGCAGTGAACCGGGGGGGACCTACGAGCAGTACTTC	CASSEPGGTYEQYF
TRBV28	TRBJ1-2	NA	NA	TGTGCCAGCAGTTTTTTCCTGCGCCTAGATAACTATGGCTACACCTTC	CASSFFLRLDNYGYTF
TRBV28	TRBJ1-5	NA	few	TGTGCCAGCAGTTCGGACGGTTACAATCAGCCCCAGCATTTT	CASSSDGYNQPQHF
TRBV25-1	TRBJ2-5	TRBD2	NA	TGTGCCAGCAGTAACGGACTAGCGGGAAGGGAGACCCAGTACTTC	CASSNGLAGRETQYF